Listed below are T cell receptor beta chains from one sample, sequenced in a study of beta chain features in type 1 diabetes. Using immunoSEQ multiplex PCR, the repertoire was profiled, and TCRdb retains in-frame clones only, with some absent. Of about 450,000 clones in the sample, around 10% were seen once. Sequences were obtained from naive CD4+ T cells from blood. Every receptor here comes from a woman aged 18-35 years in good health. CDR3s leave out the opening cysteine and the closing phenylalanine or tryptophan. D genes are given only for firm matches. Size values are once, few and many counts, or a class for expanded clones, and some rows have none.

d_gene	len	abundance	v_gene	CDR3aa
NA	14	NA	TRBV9	ASSVGPGGRNYGYT
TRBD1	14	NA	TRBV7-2	ASSLNPTGGRFEQF
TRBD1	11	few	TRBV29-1	SASYRGSAEAF
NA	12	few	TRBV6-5	ASSISGNNSPLH
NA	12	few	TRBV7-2	ASSQTGRNYEQY
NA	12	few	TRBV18	ASSGLSGANVLT
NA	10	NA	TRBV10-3	AIGQPGNEQF
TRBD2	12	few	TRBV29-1	SVRKREAFDEQF
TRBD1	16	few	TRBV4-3	ASSQVGTGTGQGETQY
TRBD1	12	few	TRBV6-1	ASSRDSITDTQY
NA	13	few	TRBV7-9	ASSLTAGRQETQY
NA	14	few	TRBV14	ASSQDLGRLGTEAF
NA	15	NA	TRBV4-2	ASSQDRYVSSTDTQY
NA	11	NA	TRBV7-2	ASSLARRDTQY
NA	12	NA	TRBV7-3	ASSLWGSNTEAF
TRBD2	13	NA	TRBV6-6	ASTQSGRSHNEQF
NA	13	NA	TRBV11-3	ASSSRQSGANVLT
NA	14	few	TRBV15	ATSSDYISSYNEQF
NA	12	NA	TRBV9	ASSAGTFTGELF
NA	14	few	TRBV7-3	ASSLNLVPGADTQY
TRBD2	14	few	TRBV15	ATSRAGLAAYNEQF
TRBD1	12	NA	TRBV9	ASSSQGQDTEAF
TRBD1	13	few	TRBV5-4	ASTLQRTGLNEQF
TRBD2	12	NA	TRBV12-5	ASGLSGRPDTQY
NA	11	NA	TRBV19	ASSIQANYGYT
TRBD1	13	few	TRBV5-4	ASSSRQGAGDEQF
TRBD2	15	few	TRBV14	ASSPPGLAGFTDTQY
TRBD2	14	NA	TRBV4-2	ASSQDWSGTQETQY
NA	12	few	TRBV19	ASRRTGWDTEAF
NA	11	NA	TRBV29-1	SVVDSSAYEQY
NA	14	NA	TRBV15	ATSRRQGKGQETQY
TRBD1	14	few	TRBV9	ASSVDPGTAYNEQF
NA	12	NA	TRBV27	ASSYGTRAGEQY
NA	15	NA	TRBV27	ASGLRRDLVRDYGYT
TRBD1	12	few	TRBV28	ASSTSDRSYEQY
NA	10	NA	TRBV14	ASSQGSAGQY
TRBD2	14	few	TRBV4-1	ASSHETSGGAYTQY
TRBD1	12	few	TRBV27	ASSLTGYTGELF
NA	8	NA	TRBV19	ASSSEPQH
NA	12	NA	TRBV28	ASRLGGAYNEQF
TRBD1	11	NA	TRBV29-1	SVRQGASTEAF
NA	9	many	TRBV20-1	STGAGDTQY
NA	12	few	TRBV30	AWSSGLIYNEQF
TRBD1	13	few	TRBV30	AWSVLGRGTGELF
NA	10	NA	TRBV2	ANHVSTDTQY